This note documents a single T cell receptor beta chain sequence. What it binds is not known. This CDR3 has 16 amino acids. V lost 2 bases and J lost 5; bases outside the gene matches: 10. Germline CDR1 and CDR2: WNHNN and SYGVQD (reference sequence). This sample was included in a study of shared clonotypes between healthy human individuals. Study outcomes and limitations: At large depth, rarefaction still showed sorted-subset sequencing to be incomplete. The study found about 5% of naive CD4 clonotypes shared across a few donors. The represented genetic and exposure-history diversity was limited by the small number of donors.

Naive CD8 cells comprised CD45RO-negative, CCR7-positively selected cells, excluding terminally differentiated effector memory CD45RA+ cells. Replicate PCRs for sorted subsets used about 200 ng DNA; this equaled 25,000 to 30,000 T cell genomes. Using immunoSEQ multiplex PCR, the repertoire was profiled, and TCRdb retains in-frame clones only, with some absent. The sample records roughly 2 million clones, just under 95% being singletons. V usage is TRBV10-1 and J usage is TRBJ2-3; TRBD2 matches at 7 bases. The sequence was collected from a man aged 18 to 29 in good health. What was sequenced was naive CD8+ T cells sorted from blood. The CDR3: CASSEGREGLRDTQYF. CDR3 bases: TGCGCCAGCAGTGAGGGGAGGGAGGGCCTCCGAGATACGCAGTATTTT.